Shown below are 21 T cell receptor beta chains from a single sample sequenced in a study of blood T cell repertoires in COVID-19. Measured with immunoSEQ multiplex PCR; TCRdb has only the in-frame clones, and not every one. This sample yields some 100,000 clones, of which around 89% are seen a single time; approximately 1.1% belongs to the top ten. The sequenced sample was peripheral blood. The receptors shown here come from a human donor in a cohort sampled during active COVID-19.

This clone was recorded a few times. The CDR3 DNA is TGCAGTGCTAGTAGCTACGGGGGATGGGAGCAGTTCTTC. Protein: CSASSYGGWEQFF. This sequence joins TRBV20-1 and TRBJ2-1, with D possibly being TRBD2 (6 bases). Deletions cut 3 bases from V and 10 bases from J, with 16 bases between. This CDR3 is 13 amino acids long. Per the germline V gene, CDR1 is DFQATT and CDR2 is SNEGSKA (reference sequence).

CDR3 sequence: CASSGDRGRGSPLHF. The CDR3 DNA sequence: TGTGCCAGCAGCGGGGACAGGGGAAGAGGTTCACCCCTCCACTTT. This chain uses TRBV7-2 with TRBJ1-6, with 10 nucleotides matching TRBD1. The CDR3 totals 15 residues. Germline V gives CDR1 SGHTA, CDR2 FQGNSA. Trimming at V came to 5 bases and at J to 9 bases, leaving 7 bases not matched to a gene. The entire variable domain, with the rest obtained from reference TRBV7-2 and TRBJ1-6, is as follows: GAGVSQSPSNKVTEKGKDVELRCDPISGHTALYWYRQSLGQGLEFLIYFQGNSAPDKSGLPSDRFSAERTGGSVSTLTIQRTQQEDSAVYLCASSGDRGRGSPLHFGNGTRLTVT.

This clone was seen a few times. The chain couples TRBV4-2 to TRBJ2-7, with 8 bases aligning to TRBD2. The CDR3 spans 15 residues. Germline V gene data show CDR1 as LGHNA and CDR2 as YNFKEQ. The V and J ends lost 1 base and 4 bases, in that order; junction bases with no gene match: 6. Here the CDR3 DNA reads TGTGCCAGCAGCCAAGGGTTACTAGCGGATTACGAGCAGTACTTC. It translates to CASSQGLLADYEQYF.

The rearrangement joins TRBV11-2 to TRBJ2-3; 9 bases fit TRBD1. The CDR3 covers 16 residues. Germline V gene lookup returns CDR1 SGHAT and CDR2 FQNNGV. Unmatched junction bases numbered 11, after V lost 5 bases and J lost 5 bases. The CDR3 reads CASSRAGTGRGDTQYF. The CDR3 DNA sequence: TGTGCCAGCAGCAGAGCCGGGACAGGGCGAGGAGATACGCAGTATTTT.

This chain connects TRBV5-4 to TRBJ1-4, with D perhaps TRBD1 (5 bases). This CDR3 has 13 residues. Trimming took 3 bases from V and 4 from J, leaving 7 bases between them. The germline V gene has CDR1 SGHNT and CDR2 YYREEE (reference sequence). CDR3 protein: CASSSDNNEKLFF. DNA for the CDR3: TGTGCCAGCAGCTCGGACAATAATGAAAAACTGTTTTTT.

The rearrangement joins TRBV10-2 to TRBJ2-7; D possibly corresponds to TRBD2 (6 bases). Germline CDR1 reads WSHSY; CDR2 reads SAAADI. The CDR3 has 15 amino acids. The V gene lost 2 bases and the J gene lost 4 bases, with 15 bases spanning the gap. Written as DNA, the CDR3 is TGCGCCAGCAGTGAGCCCGGGACTCTGGATTACGAGCAGTACTTC. Translating gives CASSEPGTLDYEQYF.

The chain links TRBV5-1 to TRBJ2-1, with 9 bases lining up with TRBD2. Germline V gives CDR1 SGHRS, CDR2 YFSETQ. V lost 0 bases to trimming and J lost 5 bases; unmatched junction nucleotides: 9. The CDR3 runs to 17 residues. The CDR3 loop is CASSLGLISGGHNEQFF. CDR3 coding DNA: TGCGCCAGCAGCTTGGGGTTGATTAGCGGGGGCCACAATGAGCAGTTCTTC. Using reference TRBV5-1 and TRBJ2-1 for the parts outside the CDR3, the full variable domain is KAGVTQTPRYLIKTRGQQVTLSCSPISGHRSVSWYQQTPGQGLQFLFEYFSETQRNKGNFPGRFSGRQFSNSRSEMNVSTLELGDSALYLCASSLGLISGGHNEQFFGPGTRLTVL.

A single count supports this clone. This chain joins TRBV10-3 and TRBJ1-2, with D hard to call. Trimming left V 9 bases short and J 7 bases short, with 18 bases between. Germline V gene sequence: CDR1 ENHRY, CDR2 SYGVKD. CDR3 size: 13 residues. CDR3 nucleotide sequence: TGTGCCATTCTCCCGACGGGTAGCATTGGCTACACCTTC. Its translation is CAILPTGSIGYTF.

The chain couples TRBV14 to TRBJ2-5; no clear D. The ends were cut back, 1 base at V and 5 bases at J, with 11 bases in the middle. Germline V lookup: CDR1 SGHDN, CDR2 FVKESK. This CDR3 spans 14 amino acids. The CDR3 reads CASSQAQRYETQYF. The CDR3 DNA reads TGTGCCAGCAGCCAAGCCCAACGGTACGAGACCCAGTACTTC.

The chain couples TRBV20-1 to TRBJ2-7; D gene uncertain. This CDR3 is 11 amino acids long. V gave up 5 bases and J gave up 9 bases, with 14 bases separating them. Germline CDR1 reads DFQATT; CDR2 reads SNEGSKA (reference sequence). In DNA, the CDR3 is TGCAGTGCTCGATCCGGTGGGCGGCAGTACTTC. It translates to CSARSGGRQYF.

The chain uses TRBV24-1 and TRBJ2-1; 15 bases align to TRBD2. V lost 2 bases to trimming and J lost 6 bases; unmatched junction nucleotides: 7. The CDR3 extends over 18 amino acids. CDR1 is KGHDR, CDR2 SFDVKD, per germline. The CDR3 is CATSDSTQGLAGGNEQFF. The CDR3 DNA sequence: TGTGCCACCAGTGATTCTACCCAGGGACTAGCGGGAGGCAATGAGCAGTTCTTC.

The rearrangement uses TRBV9 and TRBJ1-4; D is possibly TRBD1 (5 bases). Germline CDR1 and CDR2: SGDLS and YYNGEE. The CDR3 is made up of 15 amino acids. V was pared by 0 bases and J by 0 bases, with 6 bases between. The CDR3: CASSVATATNEKLFF. CDR3 nucleotides: TGTGCCAGCAGCGTAGCGACAGCAACTAATGAAAAACTGTTTTTT.

This clone occurred once. V usage is TRBV11-2 and J usage is TRBJ2-1; D is unclear. V shed 1 base and J shed 8 bases, with 12 bases lying between them. In germline, CDR1 is SGHAT, CDR2 FQNNGV. This CDR3 spans 14 amino acids. The CDR3 here is CASSLVGTADEQFF. CDR3 DNA sequence: TGTGCCAGCAGCTTAGTTGGAACGGCGGATGAGCAGTTCTTC.

The genes are TRBV5-4 and TRBJ2-5; D not resolved. The CDR3 extends over 12 amino acids. The V end was cut by 0 bases, the J end by 5 bases, with 5 bases between. Germline V CDR1 and CDR2: SGHNT, YYREEE (reference sequence). The CDR3 loop is CASSLARETQYF. The CDR3 coding sequence is TGTGCCAGCAGCTTGGCTCGGGAGACCCAGTACTTC. The full variable domain, rest sourced from reference TRBV5-4 and TRBJ2-5, is ETGVTQSPTHLIKTRGQQVTLRCSSQSGHNTVSWYQQALGQGPQFIFQYYREEENGRGNFPPRFSGLQFPNYSSELNVNALELDDSALYLCASSLARETQYFGPGTRLLVL.

The V call is TRBV11-3, the J call TRBJ2-3; 8 nucleotides line up with TRBD1. The CDR3 totals 17 residues. The V and J ends lost 5 bases and 1 base, in that order; junction bases with no gene match: 11. Germline values: CDR1 SGHNT, CDR2 YENEEA. The CDR3 bases are TGTGCCAGCAGCCGTGGGGGACAGGACCCTCGCACAGATACGCAGTATTTT. Translation: CASSRGGQDPRTDTQYF.

The V call is TRBV28, the J call TRBJ1-1; 12 bases map to TRBD1. V gave up 10 bases and J gave up 1 base; unmatched junction bases: 13. CDR3 size: 17 residues. Germline V lookup: CDR1 MDHEN, CDR2 SYDVKM. CDR3 protein: CATLTRDRGPRNTEAFF. For the CDR3, the DNA is TGTGCCACCTTAACCCGGGACAGGGGGCCTAGGAACACTGAAGCTTTCTTT.

V gene TRBV5-6 combines with J gene TRBJ2-2; tentative D call: TRBD1 (6 bases). The CDR3 has 15 amino acids. V lost 1 base, J lost 5 bases, and 12 bases lay in between. CDR1 is SGHDT and CDR2 is YYEEEE in the germline V gene. The CDR3 region has the DNA TGTGCCAGCAGCTTGTTTACAGGGATGACCGGGGAGCTGTTTTTT. Translating it yields CASSLFTGMTGELFF. The full variable domain, completed using reference TRBV5-6 and TRBJ2-2, is DAGVTQSPTHLIKTRGQQVTLRCSPKSGHDTVSWYQQALGQGPQFIFQYYEEEERQRGNFPDRFSGHQFPNYSSELNVNALLLGDSALYLCASSLFTGMTGELFFGEGSRLTVL.

This chain connects TRBV25-1 to TRBJ1-2; D unclear. Germline V gives CDR1 MGHDK, CDR2 SYGVNS. Trimming took off 1 base at V and 0 bases at J, with 9 bases between the two ends. The CDR3 runs to 15 residues. This CDR3 reads CASSESTITNYGYTF. The CDR3 DNA sequence: TGTGCCAGCAGTGAATCTACGATAACTAACTATGGCTACACCTTC.

J is TRBJ1-4 and V is TRBV11-3; the D gene is possibly TRBD1 (6 bases). The V gene's germline CDR1 is SGHNT and CDR2 YENEEA. This CDR3 has 16 amino acids. The ends were cut back, 4 bases at V and 1 base at J, with 13 bases in the middle. CDR3 nucleotides: TGTGCCAGCAGCTCGGGACACCATTTAACTAATGAAAAACTGTTTTTT. Amino acid sequence: CASSSGHHLTNEKLFF.

V is TRBV7-6 and J is TRBJ2-1; D is possibly TRBD2 (5 bases). Germline-derived CDR1 and CDR2 are SGHVS and FNYEAQ. V was pared by 2 bases and J by 8 bases, with 13 bases between. The CDR3 spans 14 residues. DNA for the CDR3: TGTGCCAGCAGCTTAAGGGCCAGCGGCGATGAGCAGTTCTTC. It specifies CASSLRASGDEQFF.

The V call is TRBV4-1, the J call TRBJ1-2, with TRBD1 identical over 9 bases. Looked up from germline, CDR1 is MGHRA and CDR2 is YSYEKL. Unmatched junction bases numbered 5, after V lost 3 bases and J lost 0 bases. There are 16 residues in the CDR3. CDR3 sequence: CASSQDGTGTNYGYTF. The CDR3 DNA follows: TGCGCCAGCAGCCAGGACGGGACAGGGACTAACTATGGCTACACCTTC.